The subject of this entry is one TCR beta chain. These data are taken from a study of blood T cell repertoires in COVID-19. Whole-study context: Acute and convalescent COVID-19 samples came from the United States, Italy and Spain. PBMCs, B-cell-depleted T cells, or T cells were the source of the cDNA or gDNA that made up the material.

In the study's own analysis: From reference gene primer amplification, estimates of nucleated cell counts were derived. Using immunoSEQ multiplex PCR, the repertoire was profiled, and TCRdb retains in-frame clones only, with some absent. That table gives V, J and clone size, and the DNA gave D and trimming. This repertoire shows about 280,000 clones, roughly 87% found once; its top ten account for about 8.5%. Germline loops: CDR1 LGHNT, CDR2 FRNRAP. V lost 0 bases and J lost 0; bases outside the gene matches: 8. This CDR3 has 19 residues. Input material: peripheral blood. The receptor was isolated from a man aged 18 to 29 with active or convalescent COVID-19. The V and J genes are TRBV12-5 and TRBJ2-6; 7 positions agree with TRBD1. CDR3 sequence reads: CASGLVWQGERSGANVLTF. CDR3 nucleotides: TGTGCTAGTGGTTTGGTATGGCAGGGGGAGCGCTCTGGGGCCAACGTCCTGACTTTC.